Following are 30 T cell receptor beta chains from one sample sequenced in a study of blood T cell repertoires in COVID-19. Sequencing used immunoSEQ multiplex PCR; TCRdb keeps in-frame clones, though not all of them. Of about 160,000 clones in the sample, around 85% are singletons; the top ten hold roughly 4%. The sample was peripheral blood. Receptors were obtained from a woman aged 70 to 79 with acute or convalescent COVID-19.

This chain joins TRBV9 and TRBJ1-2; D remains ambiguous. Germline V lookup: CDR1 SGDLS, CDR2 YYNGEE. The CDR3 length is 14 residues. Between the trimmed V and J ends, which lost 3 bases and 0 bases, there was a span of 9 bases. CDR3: CASSATGANYGYTF. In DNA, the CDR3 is TGTGCCAGCAGCGCTACCGGGGCTAACTATGGCTACACCTTC.

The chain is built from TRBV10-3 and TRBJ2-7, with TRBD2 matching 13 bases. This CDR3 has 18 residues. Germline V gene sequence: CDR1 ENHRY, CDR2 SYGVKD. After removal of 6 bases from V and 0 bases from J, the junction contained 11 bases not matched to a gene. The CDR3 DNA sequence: TGTGCCATCAGCGAAAGCGGGACTAGCGGGGTCCGCTCCTACGAGCAGTACTTC. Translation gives CAISESGTSGVRSYEQYF.

CDR3 residues: CASSVFDTSGNTIYF. In DNA form, the CDR3 reads TGTGCCAGCAGCGTCTTTGACACCTCTGGAAACACCATATATTTT. The rearrangement links TRBV9 to TRBJ1-3; D not certain. This CDR3 is 15 amino acids long. CDR1 and CDR2 from the germline V gene are SGDLS and YYNGEE. V gave up 2 bases and J gave up 0 bases, with 9 bases separating them.

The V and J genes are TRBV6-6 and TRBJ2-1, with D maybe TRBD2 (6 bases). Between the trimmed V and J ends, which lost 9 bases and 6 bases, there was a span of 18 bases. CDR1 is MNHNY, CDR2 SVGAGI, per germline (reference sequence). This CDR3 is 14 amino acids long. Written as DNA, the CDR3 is TGTGCCAGTACCGTCGGGAGCTCTTGCAATGAGCAGTTCTTC. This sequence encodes CASTVGSSCNEQFF.

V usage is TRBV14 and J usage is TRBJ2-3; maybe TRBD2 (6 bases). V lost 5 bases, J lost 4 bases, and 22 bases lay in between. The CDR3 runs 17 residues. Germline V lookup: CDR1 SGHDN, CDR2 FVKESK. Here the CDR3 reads CASSGPGLAFVADTQYF. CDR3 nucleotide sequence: TGTGCCAGCAGCGGACCGGGACTCGCGTTCGTGGCAGATACGCAGTATTTT.

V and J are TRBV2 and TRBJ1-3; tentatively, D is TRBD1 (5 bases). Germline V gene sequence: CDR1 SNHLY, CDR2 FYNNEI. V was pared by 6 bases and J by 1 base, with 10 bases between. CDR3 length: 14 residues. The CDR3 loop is CASSYGQSGNTIYF. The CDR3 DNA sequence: TGTGCCAGCAGCTACGGACAATCTGGAAACACCATATATTTT.

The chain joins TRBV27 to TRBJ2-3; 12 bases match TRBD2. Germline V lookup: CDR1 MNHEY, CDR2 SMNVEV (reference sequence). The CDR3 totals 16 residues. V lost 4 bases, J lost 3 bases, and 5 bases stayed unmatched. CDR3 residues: CASSSRLAGVTDTQYF. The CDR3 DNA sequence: TGTGCCAGCAGTTCCCGACTAGCGGGAGTAACAGATACGCAGTATTTT.

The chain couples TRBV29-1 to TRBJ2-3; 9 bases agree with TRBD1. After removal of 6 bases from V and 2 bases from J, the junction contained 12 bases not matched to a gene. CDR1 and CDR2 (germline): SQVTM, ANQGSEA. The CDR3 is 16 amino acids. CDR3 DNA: TGCAGCGTGAACCCGCCGGGACAGGGTTTCACAGATACGCAGTATTTT. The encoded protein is CSVNPPGQGFTDTQYF.

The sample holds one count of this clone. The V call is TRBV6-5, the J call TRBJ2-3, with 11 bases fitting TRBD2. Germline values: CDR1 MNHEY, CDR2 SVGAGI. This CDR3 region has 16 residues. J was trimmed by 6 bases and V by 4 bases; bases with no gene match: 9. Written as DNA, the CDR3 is TGTGCCAGCAGTTTTCGGCTAGCGGGGGGAGCGGATACGCAGTATTTT. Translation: CASSFRLAGGADTQYF.

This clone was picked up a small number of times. The CDR3 spells CSVEEQGAQETQYF. The CDR3 DNA reads TGCAGCGTTGAAGAGCAGGGGGCTCAGGAGACCCAGTACTTC. The chain recombines TRBV29-1 with TRBJ2-5; 8 bases are a match to TRBD1. The CDR3 sequence is 14 residues long. The V segment lost 0 bases and the J segment 5 bases; nucleotides outside the gene matches: 5. The germline V gene encodes CDR1 SQVTM and CDR2 ANQGSEA.

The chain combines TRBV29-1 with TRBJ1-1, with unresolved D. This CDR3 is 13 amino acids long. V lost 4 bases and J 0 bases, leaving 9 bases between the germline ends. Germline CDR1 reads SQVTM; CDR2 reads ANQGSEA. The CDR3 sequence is CSVAPTVNTEAFF. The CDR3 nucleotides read TGCAGCGTTGCCCCCACAGTGAACACTGAAGCTTTCTTT.

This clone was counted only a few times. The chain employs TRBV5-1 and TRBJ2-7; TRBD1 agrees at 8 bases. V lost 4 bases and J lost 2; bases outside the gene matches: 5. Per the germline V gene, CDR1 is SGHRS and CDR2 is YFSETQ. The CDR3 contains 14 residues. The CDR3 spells CASSKDRGTYEQYF. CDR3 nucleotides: TGCGCCAGCAGCAAAGACAGGGGCACCTACGAGCAGTACTTC.

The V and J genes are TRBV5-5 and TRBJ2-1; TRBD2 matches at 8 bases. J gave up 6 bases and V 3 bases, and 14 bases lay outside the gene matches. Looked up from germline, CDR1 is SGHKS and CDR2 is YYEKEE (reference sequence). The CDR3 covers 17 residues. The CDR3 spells CASSSWWTSRGSNEQFF. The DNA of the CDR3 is TGTGCCAGCAGCTCTTGGTGGACTAGCCGGGGGTCCAATGAGCAGTTCTTC.

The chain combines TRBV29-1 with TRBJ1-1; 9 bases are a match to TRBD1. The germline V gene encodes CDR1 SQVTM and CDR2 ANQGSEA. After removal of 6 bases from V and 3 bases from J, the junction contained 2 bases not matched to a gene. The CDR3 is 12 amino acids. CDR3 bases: TGCAGCGTCCGGACAGGGGACACTGAAGCTTTCTTT. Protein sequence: CSVRTGDTEAFF. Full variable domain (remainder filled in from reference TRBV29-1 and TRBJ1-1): SAVISQKPSRDICQRGTSLTIQCQVDSQVTMMFWYRQQPGQSLTLIATANQGSEATYESGFVIDKFPISRPNLTFSTLTVSNMSPEDSSIYLCSVRTGDTEAFFGQGTRLTVV.

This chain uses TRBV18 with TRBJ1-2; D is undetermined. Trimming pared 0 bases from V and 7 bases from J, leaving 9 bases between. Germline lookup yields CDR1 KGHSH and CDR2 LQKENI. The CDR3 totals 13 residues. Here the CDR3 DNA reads TGTGCCAGCTCACCACCGAACAGCTTTGGCTACACCTTC. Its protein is CASSPPNSFGYTF.

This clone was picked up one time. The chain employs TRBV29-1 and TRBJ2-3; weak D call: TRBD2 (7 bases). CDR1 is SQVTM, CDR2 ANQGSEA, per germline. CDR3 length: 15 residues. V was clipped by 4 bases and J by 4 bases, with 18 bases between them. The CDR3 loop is CSVGDMSGGADTQYF. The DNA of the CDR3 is TGCAGCGTTGGGGACATGAGTGGGGGGGCAGATACGCAGTATTTT.

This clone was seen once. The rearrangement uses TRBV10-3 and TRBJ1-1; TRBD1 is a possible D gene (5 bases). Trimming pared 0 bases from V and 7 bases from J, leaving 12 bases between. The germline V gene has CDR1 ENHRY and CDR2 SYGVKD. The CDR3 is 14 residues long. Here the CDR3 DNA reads TGTGCCATCAGTGAGTCCGGGGGAAGAGATGAAGCTTTCTTT. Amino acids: CAISESGGRDEAFF.

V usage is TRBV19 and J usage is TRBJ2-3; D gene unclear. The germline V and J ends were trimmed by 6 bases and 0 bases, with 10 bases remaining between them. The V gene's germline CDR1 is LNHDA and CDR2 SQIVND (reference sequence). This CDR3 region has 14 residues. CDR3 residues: CASRSGPSTDTQYF. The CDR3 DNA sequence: TGTGCCAGTAGATCCGGTCCTAGCACAGATACGCAGTATTTT.

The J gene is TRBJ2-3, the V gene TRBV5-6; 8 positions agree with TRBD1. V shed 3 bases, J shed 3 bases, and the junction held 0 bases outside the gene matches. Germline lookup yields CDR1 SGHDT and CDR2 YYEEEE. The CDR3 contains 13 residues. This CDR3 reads CASSWTGTDTQYF. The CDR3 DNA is TGTGCCAGCAGCTGGACAGGGACAGATACGCAGTATTTT.

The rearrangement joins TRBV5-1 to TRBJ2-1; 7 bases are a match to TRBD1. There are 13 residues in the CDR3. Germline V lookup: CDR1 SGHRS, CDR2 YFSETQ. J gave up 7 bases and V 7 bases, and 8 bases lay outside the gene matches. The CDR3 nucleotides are TGCGCCAGCTTCCGACAGGGCGAGAATGAGCAGTTCTTC. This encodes CASFRQGENEQFF.

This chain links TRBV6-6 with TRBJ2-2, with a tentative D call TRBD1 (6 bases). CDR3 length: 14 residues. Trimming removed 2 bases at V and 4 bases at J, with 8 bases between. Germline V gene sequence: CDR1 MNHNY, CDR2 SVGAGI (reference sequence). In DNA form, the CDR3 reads TGTGCCAGCAGTTACATCAGGGGCACCGGGGAGCTGTTTTTT. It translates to CASSYIRGTGELFF.

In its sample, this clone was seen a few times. In DNA form, the CDR3 reads TGTGCCAGCACGGTGGGGGGAGTGGATGCTTTCTTT. It yields the protein CASTVGGVDAFF. The chain has TRBV28 and TRBJ1-1, with D maybe TRBD1 (5 bases). The CDR3 sequence is 12 residues long. V dropped 7 bases and J dropped 11 bases, with 17 bases sitting between them. Germline V gene data show CDR1 as MDHEN and CDR2 as SYDVKM.

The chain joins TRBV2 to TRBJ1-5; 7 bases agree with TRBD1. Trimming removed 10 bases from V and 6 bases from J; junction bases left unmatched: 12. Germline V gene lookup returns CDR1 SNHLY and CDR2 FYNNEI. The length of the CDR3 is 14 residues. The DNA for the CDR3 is TGTGCCACCGCACAGGGGCTCTCGGGTCAGCCCCAGCATTTT. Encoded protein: CATAQGLSGQPQHF.

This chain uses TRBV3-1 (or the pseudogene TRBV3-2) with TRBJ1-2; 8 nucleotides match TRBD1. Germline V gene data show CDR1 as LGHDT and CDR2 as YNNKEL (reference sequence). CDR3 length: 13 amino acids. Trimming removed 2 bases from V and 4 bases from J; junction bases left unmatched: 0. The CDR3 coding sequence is TGTGCCAGCAGCCAAACAGGGGGCTATGGCTACACCTTC. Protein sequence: CASSQTGGYGYTF.

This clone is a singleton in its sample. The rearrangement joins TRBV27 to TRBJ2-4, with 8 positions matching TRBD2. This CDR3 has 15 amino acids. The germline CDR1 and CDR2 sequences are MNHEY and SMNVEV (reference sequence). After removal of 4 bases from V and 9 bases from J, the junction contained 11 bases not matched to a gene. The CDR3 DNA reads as TGTGCCAGCAGTTCCATGGGACGGCTAGCGGGCATTCAGTACTTC. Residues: CASSSMGRLAGIQYF.

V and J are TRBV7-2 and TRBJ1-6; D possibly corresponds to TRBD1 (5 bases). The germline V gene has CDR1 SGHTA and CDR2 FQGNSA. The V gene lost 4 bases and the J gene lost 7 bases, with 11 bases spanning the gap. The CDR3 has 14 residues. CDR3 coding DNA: TGTGCCAGCAGCTGGGGCCCCGGAAATTCACCCCTCCACTTT. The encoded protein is CASSWGPGNSPLHF.

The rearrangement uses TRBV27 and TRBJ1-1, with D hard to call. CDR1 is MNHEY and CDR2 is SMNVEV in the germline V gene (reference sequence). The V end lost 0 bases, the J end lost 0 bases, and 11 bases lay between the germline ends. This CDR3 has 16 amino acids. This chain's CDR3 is CASSLSSYRMNTEAFF. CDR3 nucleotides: TGTGCCAGCAGTTTATCGTCCTACAGAATGAACACTGAAGCTTTCTTT.

The CDR3 reads CASGRGTLNTGELFF. The DNA for the CDR3 is TGTGCCAGCGGAAGGGGTACCCTTAACACCGGGGAGCTGTTTTTT. The rearrangement uses TRBV7-2 and TRBJ2-2; maybe TRBD1 (5 bases). Trimming took 8 bases from V and 2 from J, leaving 15 bases between them. CDR3 length: 15 amino acids. Per germline, CDR1 SGHTA and CDR2 FQGNSA.

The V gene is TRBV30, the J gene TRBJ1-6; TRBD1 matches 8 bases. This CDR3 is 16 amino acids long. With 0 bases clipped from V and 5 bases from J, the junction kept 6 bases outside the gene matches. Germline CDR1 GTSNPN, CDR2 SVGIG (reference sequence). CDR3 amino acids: CAWSVPVDRDNSPLHF. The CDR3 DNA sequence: TGTGCCTGGAGTGTACCCGTGGACAGGGATAATTCACCCCTCCACTTT. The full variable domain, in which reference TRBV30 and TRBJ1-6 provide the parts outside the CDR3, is SQTIHQWPATLVQPVGSPLSLECTVEGTSNPNLYWYRQAAGRGLQLLFYSVGIGQISSEVPQNLSASRPQDRQFILSSKKLLLSDSGFYLCAWSVPVDRDNSPLHFGNGTRLTVT.

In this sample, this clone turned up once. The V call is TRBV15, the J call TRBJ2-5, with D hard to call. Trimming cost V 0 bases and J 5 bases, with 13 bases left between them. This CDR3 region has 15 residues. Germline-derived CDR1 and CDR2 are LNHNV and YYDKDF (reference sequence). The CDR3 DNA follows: TGTGCCACCAGCAGAGATCTGCGCAGGTTGGAGACCCAGTACTTC. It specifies CATSRDLRRLETQYF.